The 18 T cell receptor beta chains below all came from one sample that was sequenced in a study of shared clonotypes between healthy human individuals. Sequencing used immunoSEQ multiplex PCR; TCRdb keeps in-frame clones, though not all of them. Here the sample spans 2,500,000 or so clones, just over 90% being singletons. Material: naive CD4+ T cells sorted from blood. Subset defined: CD45RA+ positively selected. All receptors come from a man aged 18 to 29 in good health.

The chain links TRBV9 to TRBJ2-1; possibly TRBD2 for D (5 bases). Germline assignment: CDR1 SGDLS and CDR2 YYNGEE. This CDR3 contains 16 residues. V lost 0 bases and J 4 bases, leaving 14 bases between the germline ends. CDR3 residues: CASSVDPFPGYNEQFF. CDR3 in DNA: TGTGCCAGCAGCGTAGACCCTTTCCCGGGGTACAATGAGCAGTTCTTC. Full variable domain (rest looked up from reference TRBV9 and TRBJ2-1): DSGVTQTPKHLITATGQRVTLRCSPRSGDLSVYWYQQSLDQGLQFLIQYYNGEERAKGNILERFSAQQFPDLHSELNLSSLELGDSALYFCASSVDPFPGYNEQFFGPGTRLTVL.

This chain connects TRBV20-1 to TRBJ1-2; D might be TRBD1 (5 bases). Trimming removed 3 bases from V and 7 bases from J, with 9 bases in between. CDR1 is DFQATT and CDR2 is SNEGSKA in the germline V gene (reference sequence). The CDR3 is 11 residues long. CDR3 sequence (DNA): TGCAGTGCTAGCTCAGGGCTTGGCTACACCTTC. This translates into CSASSGLGYTF.

The rearrangement uses TRBV5-6 and TRBJ2-7; 7 bases match TRBD2. CDR1 and CDR2 from the germline V gene are SGHDT and YYEEEE. V lost 2 bases to trimming and J lost 6 bases; unmatched junction nucleotides: 11. The CDR3 is 15 residues long. The CDR3 DNA sequence: TGTGCCAGCAGCTTCATCGGGGGGAGGTCGGTCGAGCAGTACTTC. The encoded protein is CASSFIGGRSVEQYF.

The V call is TRBV2, the J call TRBJ1-2; D may be TRBD1 (6 bases). The CDR3 contains 17 residues. CDR1 and CDR2 (germline): SNHLY, FYNNEI. Trimming stripped 2 bases from V and 1 base from J, with 17 bases between. As DNA, the CDR3 is TGTGCCAGCAGTGAATGGCTCGCTGGCAGGGGTAACTATGGCTACACCTTC. Its translation: CASSEWLAGRGNYGYTF. Drawing the rest from reference TRBV2 and TRBJ1-2, the complete variable domain is EPEVTQTPSHQVTQMGQEVILRCVPISNHLYFYWYRQILGQKVEFLVSFYNNEISEKSEIFDDQFSVERPDGSNFTLKIRSTKLEDSAMYFCASSEWLAGRGNYGYTFGSGTRLTVV.

The V and J genes are TRBV28 and TRBJ1-2; 9 bases fit TRBD1. CDR1 MDHEN and CDR2 SYDVKM come from the germline V gene. The CDR3 contains 13 residues. After removal of 10 bases from V and 2 bases from J, the junction contained 5 bases not matched to a gene. CDR3 sequence: CAITGGANYGYTF. CDR3 DNA sequence: TGTGCCATAACAGGGGGCGCGAACTATGGCTACACCTTC.

The chain has TRBV4-1 and TRBJ1-4; D might be TRBD1 (6 bases). The CDR3 extends over 19 amino acids. V shed 5 bases and J shed 7 bases, with 29 bases lying between them. In germline, CDR1 is MGHRA, CDR2 YSYEKL. CDR3 loop: CASSLSPGQLARSGEKLFF. The DNA of the CDR3 is TGCGCCAGCAGCTTATCTCCGGGACAACTCGCTCGGTCGGGTGAAAAACTGTTTTTT.

The chain couples TRBV2 to TRBJ2-3; D gene uncertain. Germline CDR1 reads SNHLY; CDR2 reads FYNNEI. Trimming left V 0 bases short and J 5 bases short, with 6 bases between. The CDR3 loop spans 13 amino acids. This CDR3 is CASSEALIDTQYF. Here the CDR3 DNA reads TGTGCCAGCAGTGAAGCGCTTATAGATACGCAGTATTTT.

This clone was seen a handful of times. The V gene is TRBV9, the J gene TRBJ1-6; D is perhaps TRBD1 (5 bases). Per the germline V gene, CDR1 is SGDLS and CDR2 is YYNGEE. The CDR3 loop spans 14 amino acids. V lost 5 bases to trimming and J lost 7 bases, with 13 bases between them. CDR3 sequence (DNA): TGTGCCAGCAGTGGGGACCGGAAGAATTCACCCCTCCACTTT. Translating gives CASSGDRKNSPLHF.

The chain recombines TRBV28 with TRBJ2-3; D remains unclear. The CDR3 loop spans 13 amino acids. Trimming stripped 6 bases from V and 2 bases from J, with 9 bases between. In germline, CDR1 is MDHEN, CDR2 SYDVKM. CDR3: CASSSRFTDTQYF. Written as DNA, the CDR3 is TGTGCCAGCAGCTCCCGATTCACAGATACGCAGTATTTT.

The chain employs TRBV10-1 and TRBJ2-3; 7 nucleotides agree with TRBD1. Looked up from germline, CDR1 is WNHNN and CDR2 is SYGVQD (reference sequence). The CDR3 totals 14 residues. V shed 6 bases, J shed 2 bases, and the junction held 5 bases outside the gene matches. CDR3 bases: TGCGCCAGCAGCACGAGGGGGCCCACAGATACGCAGTATTTT. Protein product: CASSTRGPTDTQYF.

The chain couples TRBV9 to TRBJ2-1, with TRBD2 identical over 8 bases. Germline CDR1 SGDLS, CDR2 YYNGEE. The CDR3 sequence is 15 residues long. J was trimmed by 3 bases and V by 4 bases; bases with no gene match: 6. CDR3 sequence: CASSPRLAIYNEQFF. CDR3 DNA: TGTGCCAGCAGCCCCCGACTAGCGATCTACAATGAGCAGTTCTTC. Variable domain in full (rest from reference TRBV9 and TRBJ2-1): DSGVTQTPKHLITATGQRVTLRCSPRSGDLSVYWYQQSLDQGLQFLIQYYNGEERAKGNILERFSAQQFPDLHSELNLSSLELGDSALYFCASSPRLAIYNEQFFGPGTRLTVL.

This clone was seen just once. The chain couples TRBV5-6 to TRBJ1-3; a weak D match, TRBD1 (5 bases). The CDR3 loop spans 17 amino acids. V was cut by 0 bases and J by 0 bases, with 13 bases left in between. Germline CDR1 is SGHDT and CDR2 is YYEEEE. CDR3 DNA: TGTGCCAGCAGCTTGGACCGGGGGATGAGCTCTGGAAACACCATATATTTT. Its protein product is CASSLDRGMSSGNTIYF.

The J gene is TRBJ2-1, the V gene TRBV28, with D tentatively TRBD1 or TRBD2 (6 bases each). The V gene lost 10 bases and the J gene lost 2 bases, with 12 bases spanning the gap. The length of the CDR3 is 13 residues. Germline lookup yields CDR1 MDHEN and CDR2 SYDVKM. CDR3 sequence reads: CATDGGPYNEQFF. Here the CDR3 DNA reads TGTGCCACCGACGGGGGCCCCTACAATGAGCAGTTCTTC.

This sequence joins TRBV11-2 and TRBJ2-1, with TRBD2 matching 12 bases. This CDR3 spans 18 amino acids. J lost 5 bases, V lost 1 base, and 9 bases had no gene match. Per germline, CDR1 SGHAT and CDR2 FQNNGV. CDR3 amino acids: CASSLVWLAGGFHNEQFF. CDR3 nucleotides: TGTGCCAGCAGCTTAGTGTGGCTAGCGGGAGGGTTCCACAATGAGCAGTTCTTC.

The table lists this clone with a count of one. No DNA is shown, since the ends of the CDR3 on it are uncertain; the CDR3 is the one TCRdb lists. This chain links TRBV9 with TRBJ2-5; the listed D gene, TRBD2, was not tested against the DNA. Counting both end residues, the CDR3 totals 19 amino acids. The germline V gene has CDR1 SGDLS and CDR2 YYNGEE. The CDR3 reads CASSVGPGLAGVAQETQYF.

Details on this clone: This sample also contains other DNA sequences that code for the same CDR3. This chain connects TRBV30 to TRBJ2-7, with D uncertain. The CDR3 is 11 amino acids. Germline CDR1 is GTSNPN and CDR2 is SVGIG (reference sequence). The V and J ends lost 0 bases and 6 bases respectively, with 6 bases between them. CDR3 sequence: CAWSVGGEQYF. DNA of the CDR3: TGTGCCTGGAGTGTGGGTGGCGAGCAGTACTTC. Full variable domain (missing parts from reference TRBV30 and TRBJ2-7): SQTIHQWPATLVQPVGSPLSLECTVEGTSNPNLYWYRQAAGRGLQLLFYSVGIGQISSEVPQNLSASRPQDRQFILSSKKLLLSDSGFYLCAWSVGGEQYFGPGTRLTVT.

The chain combines TRBV19 with TRBJ2-3; 14 bases match TRBD2. Germline CDR1 LNHDA, CDR2 SQIVND (reference sequence). This CDR3 comprises 15 residues. V shed 7 bases, J shed 6 bases, and the junction held 6 bases outside the gene matches. CDR3 region: CASTRTSGRSDTQYF. The CDR3 region has the DNA TGTGCCAGTACTAGGACTAGCGGGAGGTCGGATACGCAGTATTTT.

In DNA, the CDR3 is TGTGCCAGAGGGGGGCCCGGGACAGGGCATGGCTACACCTTC. This codes for CARGGPGTGHGYTF. The chain couples TRBV2 to TRBJ1-2; 9 bases fit TRBD1. The germline V gene has CDR1 SNHLY and CDR2 FYNNEI. The CDR3 loop spans 14 amino acids. J was trimmed by 6 bases and V by 9 bases; bases with no gene match: 11. Filled out from reference TRBV2 and TRBJ1-2, the complete variable domain reads EPEVTQTPSHQVTQMGQEVILRCVPISNHLYFYWYRQILGQKVEFLVSFYNNEISEKSEIFDDQFSVERPDGSNFTLKIRSTKLEDSAMYFCARGGPGTGHGYTFGSGTRLTVV.